This T cell receptor (beta chain) was recorded in a study of blood T cell repertoires in COVID-19. About the research overall: From T cells, B-cell-depleted T cells, or PBMCs came the material, which was cDNA or gDNA.

CDR3 length: 13 residues. Per the germline V gene, CDR1 is SGDLS and CDR2 is YYNGEE. Trimming cost V 0 bases and J 3 bases, with 5 bases left between them. In the authors' workflow: Cell counts per sample came from amplifying reference gene primers. Profiling relied on immunoSEQ multiplex PCR, and the TCRdb table lists in-frame clones only, not all of them. That table is the source of V, J and clone size, and D and trimming were worked out from the DNA. Of 250,000 or so clones in the sample, 87% were seen once. The TCR comes from a young man who had recovered from COVID-19. The sequencing sample was made of PBMCs or T cells enriched from blood (not recorded which). The V gene is TRBV9, the J gene TRBJ2-3; D uncertain. CDR3: CASSVVITDTQYF. The CDR3, as DNA: TGTGCCAGCAGCGTAGTCATTACAGATACGCAGTATTTT.